A single sample gave rise to the 20 T cell receptor beta chains below, sequenced in a study of T cell clonotyping in hematopoietic cell transplantation (dated by TCRdb to the early 2020s). What the time point label conveys for this sample: recipient sample taken at acute GVHD onset. The protocol used for the library was the immunoSEQ multiplex PCR assay. TCRdb took this table from immuneACCESS and kept in-frame rearrangements with V and J called. Such tables lack part of the clones; where checked against another copy, unresolved V genes explain under half of the gap, and the rest is unexplained. This sample has fewer than 9,500 clones in its table, and more than 80% of those were observed once. Roughly 51% of the sample goes to the ten largest clones. This material consisted of PBMCs, taken at the time of graft-versus-host disease after allogeneic stem cell transplant. The source of these receptors is a male patient aged 55 to 69 who had an allogeneic stem cell transplant from an unrelated donor, so the T cells may come from the graft donor. Some clones in this sample may be carry-over from other donors' samples.

The rearrangement links TRBV19 to TRBJ2-7; 7 bases are shared with TRBD1. Germline assignment: CDR1 LNHDA and CDR2 SQIVND (reference sequence). This CDR3 is built from 15 residues. The V gene end was trimmed by 1 base and the J gene end by 0 bases; junction bases not matched to a gene: 3. The CDR3 DNA follows: TGTGCCAGTAGTATAGTAGGGGACAGCTCCTACGAGCAGTACTTC. Amino acid sequence: CASSIVGDSSYEQYF.

In its sample, this clone was seen once. V gene TRBV29-1 combines with J gene TRBJ1-2, with TRBD1 as a possible D gene (5 bases). CDR1 SQVTM and CDR2 ANQGSEA come from the germline V gene. V lost 1 base, J lost 3 bases, and 15 bases lay in between. The CDR3 totals 15 residues. The CDR3 is CSVEAVGLEDYGYTF. The CDR3 DNA is TGCAGCGTTGAAGCCGTGGGACTTGAGGACTATGGCTACACCTTC. The full variable domain, completed using reference TRBV29-1 and TRBJ1-2, is SAVISQKPSRDICQRGTSLTIQCQVDSQVTMMFWYRQQPGQSLTLIATANQGSEATYESGFVIDKFPISRPNLTFSTLTVSNMSPEDSSIYLCSVEAVGLEDYGYTFGSGTRLTVV.

The gene calls are TRBV10-3 and TRBJ1-5; D ambiguous. Trimming took 2 bases from V and 6 from J, leaving 8 bases between them. The CDR3 runs 13 residues. Germline lookup yields CDR1 ENHRY and CDR2 SYGVKD. Here the CDR3 reads CAISEGGGQPQHF. In DNA, the CDR3 is TGTGCCATCAGTGAGGGAGGAGGTCAGCCCCAGCATTTT.

The rearrangement joins TRBV21-1 to TRBJ1-6. TRBV21-1 is a pseudogene. The length of the CDR3 is 20 residues. The DNA of the CDR3 is TGTGCCAGCAGCAAAGGGGCGAGGGGCGCCCGCTACTCCTATAATTCACCCCTCCACTTT. This translates into CASSKGARGARYSYNSPLHF.

V usage is TRBV7-2 and J usage is TRBJ2-5; 8 nucleotides agree with TRBD2. Germline CDR1 SGHTA, CDR2 FQGNSA. The CDR3 sequence is 14 residues long. The V segment lost 3 bases and the J segment 5 bases; nucleotides outside the gene matches: 5. The CDR3 sequence: CASSFGLAGETQYF. The CDR3 coding sequence is TGTGCCAGCAGCTTCGGACTAGCTGGTGAGACCCAGTACTTC.

This clone is judged medium-sized. The J gene is TRBJ1-2, the V gene TRBV29-1; TRBD1 matches 8 bases. V dropped 5 bases and J dropped 0; count of bases not matched to a gene: 5. The germline V gene encodes CDR1 SQVTM and CDR2 ANQGSEA. This CDR3 is built from 14 residues. CDR3 sequence (DNA): TGCAGCGTTACGAAGACAGGGGCTAACTATGGCTACACCTTC. It encodes CSVTKTGANYGYTF.

This chain joins TRBV4-1 and TRBJ2-1, with D unclear. The CDR3 sequence is 14 residues long. Germline V gene lookup returns CDR1 MGHRA and CDR2 YSYEKL. Trimming pared 1 base from V and 1 base from J, leaving 5 bases between. Here the CDR3 DNA reads TGCGCCAGCAGCCAAGGAACATCCTACAATGAGCAGTTCTTC. It translates to CASSQGTSYNEQFF.

This chain uses TRBV25-1 with TRBJ1-1, with TRBD1 as a possible D gene (6 bases). CDR1 is MGHDK, CDR2 SYGVNS, per germline. V lost 7 bases to trimming and J lost 9 bases, with 15 bases between them. CDR3 size: 12 residues. CDR3 coding DNA: TGTGCCAGCACGACCGGGACATCGAAAGCTTTCTTT. Protein sequence: CASTTGTSKAFF.

The chain links TRBV7-3 to TRBJ2-7, with D possibly matching TRBD1 (5 bases). The germline CDR1 and CDR2 sequences are SGHTA and FQGTGA. V lost 4 bases to trimming and J lost 4 bases, with 14 bases between them. The CDR3 is 14 amino acids. The CDR3 protein is CASSSEFRAYEQYF. CDR3 bases: TGTGCCAGCAGCTCGGAATTCAGGGCTTACGAGCAGTACTTC.

This clone was observed a handful of times. The chain uses TRBV7-2 and TRBJ1-1; maybe TRBD1 (5 bases). The V end lost 2 bases, the J end lost 3 bases, and 10 bases lay between the germline ends. This CDR3 is 14 amino acids long. The germline V gene has CDR1 SGHTA and CDR2 FQGNSA. CDR3 nucleotides: TGTGCCAGCAGCTTACAGGGTCGTGACACTGAAGCTTTCTTT. Residues: CASSLQGRDTEAFF.

J is TRBJ2-7 and V is TRBV6-1; D is undetermined. Trimming stripped 4 bases from V and 6 bases from J, with 7 bases between. CDR3 length equals 11 residues. Germline lookup yields CDR1 MNHNS and CDR2 SASEGT. The CDR3 loop reads CASSGMGEQYF. DNA for the CDR3: TGTGCCAGCAGTGGAATGGGCGAGCAGTACTTC.

The chain recombines TRBV9 with TRBJ2-7; D tentatively reads TRBD1 or TRBD2 (5 bases each). This CDR3 is built from 13 residues. Trimming took off 4 bases at V and 3 bases at J, with 11 bases between the two ends. Germline assignment: CDR1 SGDLS and CDR2 YYNGEE. CDR3 sequence: CASSSGTGYEQYF. The CDR3 DNA reads as TGTGCCAGCAGCTCCGGGACGGGCTACGAGCAGTACTTC. Filled out from reference TRBV9 and TRBJ2-7, the complete variable domain reads DSGVTQTPKHLITATGQRVTLRCSPRSGDLSVYWYQQSLDQGLQFLIQYYNGEERAKGNILERFSAQQFPDLHSELNLSSLELGDSALYFCASSSGTGYEQYFGPGTRLTVT.

The sample holds one count of this clone. The V call is TRBV5-4, the J call TRBJ1-1; maybe TRBD1 (6 bases). Germline lookup yields CDR1 SGHNT and CDR2 YYREEE (reference sequence). V dropped 4 bases and J dropped 4 bases, with 20 bases sitting between them. The CDR3 spans 16 residues. This chain's CDR3 is CASSNPVGGAGTEAFF. DNA of the CDR3: TGTGCCAGCAGCAACCCAGTGGGGGGCGCTGGCACTGAAGCTTTCTTT.

This chain links TRBV7-2 with TRBJ1-2; D might be TRBD1 (5 bases). Germline V lookup: CDR1 SGHTA, CDR2 FQGNSA. Trimming cost V 5 bases and J 7 bases, with 23 bases left between them. CDR3 length equals 16 residues. The CDR3 reads CASSLLGPGSSVGYTF. The CDR3 DNA follows: TGTGCCAGCAGCCTCTTGGGACCTGGGAGCAGCGTTGGCTACACCTTC.

The V call is TRBV19, the J call TRBJ2-3; 15 positions agree with TRBD2. Germline assignment: CDR1 LNHDA and CDR2 SQIVND (reference sequence). Germline trimming cut 3 bases from V and 3 bases from J; bases unmatched to any gene: 13. This CDR3 comprises 20 residues. CDR3 coding DNA: TGTGCCAGTAGTATTTCGGGACATGGACTAGCGGGGGGGCAGACAGATACGCAGTATTTT. This sequence encodes CASSISGHGLAGGQTDTQYF.

The gene calls are TRBV5-1 and TRBJ1-1; no clear D gene. Germline CDR1 and CDR2: SGHRS and YFSETQ. There are 14 residues in the CDR3. V shed 3 bases and J shed 6 bases, with 15 bases lying between them. The CDR3 is CASSSQMGSSEAFF. The CDR3 DNA follows: TGCGCCAGCAGCTCCCAGATGGGGAGCTCTGAAGCTTTCTTT.

This clone is labeled large (0.1 to 1%). This chain connects TRBV4-3 to TRBJ2-1; D may be TRBD2 (6 bases). Germline V gene sequence: CDR1 LGHNA, CDR2 YSLEER. The V end was cut by 2 bases, the J end by 0 bases, with 8 bases between. The CDR3 has 15 amino acids. The CDR3 sequence: CASSQLASSYNEQFF. DNA of the CDR3: TGCGCCAGCAGCCAACTAGCGAGCTCCTACAATGAGCAGTTCTTC.

The chain carries TRBV19 and TRBJ2-7; D is uncertain. Trimming took 5 bases from V and 3 from J, leaving 5 bases between them. Germline CDR1 and CDR2: LNHDA and SQIVND (reference sequence). This CDR3 comprises 11 residues. The CDR3 DNA reads TGTGCCAGTAGTGACGGCTACGAGCAGTACTTC. Translation: CASSDGYEQYF.

V usage is TRBV29-1 and J usage is TRBJ2-1; D remains ambiguous. Trimming removed 3 bases from V and 8 bases from J, with 5 bases in between. Germline CDR1 and CDR2: SQVTM and ANQGSEA. The CDR3 is 10 residues long. The CDR3 reads CSVDAYEQFF. CDR3 sequence (DNA): TGCAGCGTTGATGCTTATGAGCAGTTCTTC.

This clone was counted a single time. V usage is TRBV6-5 and J usage is TRBJ1-2, with TRBD1 identical over 10 bases. Germline CDR1 is MNHEY and CDR2 is SVGAGI. After removal of 6 bases from V and 6 bases from J, the junction contained 4 bases not matched to a gene. The CDR3 spans 13 residues. The CDR3 DNA is TGTGCCAGCAGCTCCGGGACAGGGGATGGCTACACCTTC. Protein sequence: CASSSGTGDGYTF.